Each of the 4 T cell receptor beta chains below was sequenced from the same sample in a study of PD-1 blockade in classical Hodgkin lymphoma. Data came from immunoSEQ multiplex PCR; TCRdb stores just in-frame clones and leaves some out. The data contain approximately 37,000 clones, just under 80% of them seen just once; the ten biggest clones take up 13%. All patients experienced relapse after autologous stem cell transplantation, and brentuximab vedotin exposure was variable. The input for sequencing was peripheral blood mononuclear cells (PBMCs), taken at baseline. Receptor source: a human donor with classical Hodgkin lymphoma.

This clone has more than one count but fewer than ten. The rearrangement joins TRBV5-5 to TRBJ1-1, with a weak D call TRBD1 (5 bases). Trimming removed 6 bases from V and 0 bases from J, with 18 bases in between. The CDR3 is made up of 16 amino acids. CDR1 SGHKS and CDR2 YYEKEE come from the germline V gene (reference sequence). The CDR3 is CASTIGTGPMNTEAFF. CDR3 nucleotide sequence: TGTGCCAGCACCATAGGGACCGGACCTATGAACACTGAAGCTTTCTTT.

This clone was picked up a small number of times. The chain carries TRBV2 and TRBJ2-3; tentative D call: TRBD2 (6 bases). The CDR3 covers 14 residues. Trimming pared 3 bases from V and 7 bases from J, leaving 14 bases between. CDR1 SNHLY and CDR2 FYNNEI come from the germline V gene. The CDR3 region has the DNA TGTGCCAGCAGTGATTGGGACTCTTCTTATACGCAGTATTTT. It specifies CASSDWDSSYTQYF.

The rearrangement joins TRBV9 to TRBJ2-2, with 11 nucleotides matching TRBD2. Germline loops: CDR1 SGDLS, CDR2 YYNGEE. The ends lost 0 bases at V and 9 bases at J; junction bases unmatched: 4. The CDR3 is 15 amino acids. The CDR3 region has the DNA TGTGCCAGCAGCGTAGAGACTAGCGGGGCGCGGGAGCTGTTTTTT. Translation gives CASSVETSGARELFF.

This chain joins TRBV10-1 and TRBJ1-5; TRBD1 might be the D (5 bases). V dropped 7 bases and J dropped 2 bases, with 9 bases sitting between them. From germline, CDR1 is WNHNN and CDR2 SYGVQD (reference sequence). The CDR3 runs 13 residues. This chain's CDR3 is CASNAGGNQPQHF. In nucleotides, the CDR3 is TGCGCCAGCAATGCGGGGGGCAATCAGCCCCAGCATTTT.